The entry that follows covers one T cell receptor beta chain sequence. This sample is drawn from a study of blood T cell repertoires in COVID-19. Categorization into cohorts depended on clinical history that participants reported. In the original analysis: For nucleated cells, counts were estimated from reference gene primer amplification. TCRdb's copy holds only in-frame clones and misses some; the assay was immunoSEQ multiplex PCR. V and J calls and clone size are given by that table; D and trimming were obtained from the DNA. The sample gives some 140,000 clones, roughly 84% of which show up once; under 7% is in the top ten. Material: PBMCs or T cells enriched from blood (not recorded which). This clonotype originated in a man aged 40-49 years with acute COVID-19.

CDR3 amino acids: CASSRPGHWLGAFF. The DNA for the CDR3 is TGTGCCAGCAGCCGACCGGGACACTGGCTGGGGGCTTTCTTT. This rearrangement joins TRBV28 to TRBJ1-1; D possibly corresponds to TRBD1 (6 bases). Germline V CDR1 and CDR2: MDHEN, SYDVKM. The CDR3 covers 14 residues. The V end lost 6 bases, the J end lost 11 bases, and 22 bases lay between the germline ends.